The 9 T cell receptor beta chains below come from one sample, sequenced in a study of T cells in Graves' hyperthyroidism and ophthalmopathy. Amplification targeted TCR beta CDR3 regions from RNA transcripts. RT-PCR in the first round (using the HTBI primer set) targeted the TCR CDR3. TCRdb re-called the multiplex PCR reads through MiXCR, storing one row per CDR3 protein. This table holds a few hundred thousand distinct CDR3 sequences, 15% found once. The specimen sequenced was blood. All receptors come from a woman in her twenties or thirties with Graves' hyperthyroidism.

The chain combines TRBV28 with TRBJ1-2; D is uncertain. Germline V CDR1 and CDR2: MDHEN, SYDVKM. V shed 8 bases and J shed 5 bases, with 12 bases lying between them. The CDR3 sequence is 12 residues long. CDR3 region: CASRTSRYGYTF. The CDR3 nucleotides are TGTGCCAGCCGTACCTCTAGATATGGCTACACCTTC.

This clonotype was seen many times. For the CDR3, the DNA is TGTGCCAGCAGTTACCTCGGGTGGAGTGACTACACCTTC. This gives the protein CASSYLGWSDYTF. The rearrangement joins TRBV6-6 to TRBJ1-2, with D uncertain. The V gene lost 2 bases and the J gene lost 10 bases, with 14 bases spanning the gap. Looked up from germline, CDR1 is MNHNY and CDR2 is SVGAGI (reference sequence). The CDR3 totals 13 residues.

As to this clonotype: A read error may be the cause here, since a much bigger clone is one base away. The CDR3 region has the DNA TGTGCCACCAGTGCGAGACAAGACCGGACAGATCATAATTCACCCCTCAACTTT. Translation gives CATSARQDRTDHNSPLNF. The chain links TRBV24-1 to TRBJ1-6; D possibly corresponds to TRBD1 (6 bases). Germline values: CDR1 KGHDR, CDR2 SFDVKD. The CDR3 is 18 amino acids.

This clonotype was seen at least ten times. The chain is built from TRBV5-6 and TRBJ2-3; D is uncertain. Per germline, CDR1 SGHDT and CDR2 YYEEEE. The ends were cut back, 0 bases at V and 3 bases at J, with 11 bases in the middle. The CDR3 covers 15 residues. The CDR3 reads CASSLALGGTDTQYF. The CDR3 DNA follows: TGTGCCAGCAGCTTGGCCCTAGGTGGGACAGATACGCAGTATTTT.

This clonotype was picked up many times. V gene TRBV11-2 combines with J gene TRBJ2-5; D possibly corresponds to TRBD2 (5 bases). The CDR3 extends over 17 amino acids. Per the germline V gene, CDR1 is SGHAT and CDR2 is FQNNGV. The V end lost 1 base, the J end lost 5 bases, and 20 bases lay between the germline ends. CDR3 residues: CASSLGKLSGPGETQYF. CDR3 DNA: TGTGCCAGCAGCTTAGGAAAGTTGAGTGGGCCGGGGGAGACCCAGTACTTC.

V gene TRBV20-1 combines with J gene TRBJ2-3; 12 nucleotides agree with TRBD2. Germline CDR1 reads DFQATT; CDR2 reads SNEGSKA (reference sequence). The CDR3 contains 14 residues. V gave up 4 bases and J gave up 5 bases; unmatched junction bases: 4. The CDR3 loop reads CSAIPGLAGDTQYF. DNA of the CDR3: TGCAGTGCTATACCGGGACTAGCGGGAGATACGCAGTATTTT.

This clonotype has at least ten counts. This chain joins TRBV20-1 and TRBJ2-5, with D hard to call. The CDR3 consists of 12 residues. V was cut by 3 bases and J by 2 bases, with 7 bases left in between. Germline V gives CDR1 DFQATT, CDR2 SNEGSKA (reference sequence). The CDR3 reads CSASSLQETQYF. In DNA, the CDR3 is TGCAGTGCTAGTAGCCTGCAAGAGACCCAGTACTTC.

This clonotype showed up many times. The J gene is TRBJ2-1, the V gene TRBV18; possibly TRBD2 for D (5 bases). V was cut by 2 bases and J by 12 bases, with 17 bases left in between. CDR3 size: 14 residues. CDR1 KGHSH and CDR2 LQKENI come from the germline V gene. CDR3 bases: TGTGCCAGCTCACCAAGTCCAGACGGGAAGGGGCAGTTCTTC. It is translated as CASSPSPDGKGQFF.

With respect to this clonotype: An end of the junction does not agree with germline; a read error may underlie this. The chain carries TRBV7-9 and TRBJ1-2; D possibly corresponds to TRBD1 (5 bases). The CDR3 consists of 13 residues. Germline CDR1 and CDR2: SEHNR and FQNEAQ (reference sequence). The CDR3 bases are TGTGTCAGCAGCTTAAATCCAGGGAACGGCTACACCTTC. Translation gives CVSSLNPGNGYTF.